This T cell receptor (beta chain) was obtained from a study of early T cells in non-severe SARS-CoV-2 infection. Whole-study results and caveats: Sequences matched to VDJdb favored anti-spike CD8 responses, while private and CD4 specificities were missed.

TCRdb called the 5' RACE reads again in MiXCR, with one record for every CDR3 protein. The data show around 25,000 distinct CDR3 sequences, around 3% seen once. This clonotype was seen repeatedly, ten times or more. Its cognate antigen is unknown. The sample consisted of whole blood. This clonotype was obtained from an adult who was a healthcare worker with PCR-confirmed SARS-CoV-2 infection or an uninfected control (not recorded which).

CDR3 sequence reads: CASSGTVKETQYF. DNA of the CDR3: TGTGCCAGCAGTGGGACAGTGAAAGAGACCCAGTACTTC. J is TRBJ2-5 and V is TRBV6-1; D possibly corresponds to TRBD1 (6 bases). Germline loops: CDR1 MNHNS, CDR2 SASEGT. CDR3 length: 13 amino acids. V lost 4 bases and J 3 bases, leaving 9 bases between the germline ends.